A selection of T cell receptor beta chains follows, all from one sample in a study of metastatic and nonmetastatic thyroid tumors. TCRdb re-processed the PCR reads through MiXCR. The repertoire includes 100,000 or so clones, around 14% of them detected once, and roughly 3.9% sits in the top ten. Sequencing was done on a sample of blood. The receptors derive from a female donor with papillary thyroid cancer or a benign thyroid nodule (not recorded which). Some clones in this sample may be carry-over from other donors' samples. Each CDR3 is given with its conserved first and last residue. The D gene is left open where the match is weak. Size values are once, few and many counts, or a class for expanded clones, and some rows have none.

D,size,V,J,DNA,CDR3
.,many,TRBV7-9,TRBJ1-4,TGTGCCAGCAGCCTCGGACAGTTGGGAGAAAAACTGTTTTTT,CASSLGQLGEKLFF
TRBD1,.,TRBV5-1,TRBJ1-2,TGCGCCAGCAGCGCCGCACTTCAGGGGGATTGCTACACCTTC,CASSAALQGDCYTF
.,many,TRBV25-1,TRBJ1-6,TGTGCCAGCAGTGAATGGTCAGCAGGGGATAATTCACCCCTCCACTTT,CASSEWSAGDNSPLHF
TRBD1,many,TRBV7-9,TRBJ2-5,TGTGCCAGCAGCAAACAGGACAGGCCCATAGAAGAGACCCAGTACTTC,CASSKQDRPIEETQYF
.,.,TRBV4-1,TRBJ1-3,TGCGCCAGCAGCCAAGAACCTAGCTCTGGAAGCACCATATATTTT,CASSQEPSSGSTIYF
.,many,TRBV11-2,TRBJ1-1,TGTGCCAGCAGCCCCCCAGGCGGTCCGAACACTGAAGCTTTCTTT,CASSPPGGPNTEAFF
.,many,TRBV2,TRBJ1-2,TGTGCCAGCAGTGAAGCCAGGACAGCTCTCGGTGGCTACACCTTC,CASSEARTALGGYTF
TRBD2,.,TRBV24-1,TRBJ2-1,TGTGCCACCAGTGATAGTAAGCCGGGACTAGCGTGGGGGTATACTAGGAATGAGCAGTTCTTC,CATSDSKPGLAWGYTRNEQFF
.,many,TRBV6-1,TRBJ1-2,TGTGCCAGCAGCCGGGGGGGGGAGGTGAATGGCTACACCTTC,CASSRGGEVNGYTF
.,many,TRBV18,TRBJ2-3,TGTGCCAGCTCCTTGGACAGCTTCACAGATACGCAGTATTTT,CASSLDSFTDTQYF
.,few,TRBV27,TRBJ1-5,TGTGCCAGCAGTTCGGCGGAAGGTAATCGGCCCCAGCATTTT,CASSSAEGNRPQHF
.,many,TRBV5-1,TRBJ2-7,TGCGCCAGCAGCCCATCCGGGACACTCACCTACGAGCAGTACTTC,CASSPSGTLTYEQYF
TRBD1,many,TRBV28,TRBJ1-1,TGTGCCAGCAGGGAGCCAGGGGGCGCGAACACTGAAGCTTTCTTT,CASREPGGANTEAFF
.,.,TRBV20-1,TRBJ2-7,TGCAGTGCTACTAAGCTGGGGGTACAGATGACCTACGAGCAGTACTTC,CSATKLGVQMTYEQYF
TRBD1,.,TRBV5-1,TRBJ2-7,TGCGCCAGCAGCATTACAGGGGCCTACGAGCAGTACTTC,CASSITGAYEQYF
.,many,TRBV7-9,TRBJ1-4,TGTGCCAGCAGCTCCTCTGCCGGCCCCGAAAAACTGTTTTTT,CASSSSAGPEKLFF
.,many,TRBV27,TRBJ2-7,TGTGCCAGCAGTTTATCAAAGGGAGTTTACGAGCAGTACTTC,CASSLSKGVYEQYF
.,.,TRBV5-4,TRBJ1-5,TGTGCCAGCAGCTTTGCCGGGGGCAATCAGCCCCAGCATTTT,CASSFAGGNQPQHF
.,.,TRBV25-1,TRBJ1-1,TGTGCCAGCAGTCCACCTATACTCACCGAGAGACAGTACTGGGGGAGCAATGAAGCTTTCTTT,CASSPPILTERQYWGSNEAFF
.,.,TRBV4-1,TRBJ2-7,TGCGCCAGCAGCCAAGTTACAGGGCGGAACGAGCAGTACTTC,CASSQVTGRNEQYF
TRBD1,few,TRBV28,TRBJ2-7,TGTGCCAGCAGTGGGGGACAGGGGGCAAGACAGTTCCCCCACGAGCAGTACTTC,CASSGGQGARQFPHEQYF
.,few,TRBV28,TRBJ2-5,TGTGCCAGCACCTACTTGTACGGGCGGGACCGAAGTGGAGAGACCCAGTACTTC,CASTYLYGRDRSGETQYF
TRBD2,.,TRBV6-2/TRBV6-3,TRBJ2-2,TGTGCCAGCAGCACCCTGGCCGGGGGGGTGCTCGGCGTGGAGCTGTTTTTT,CASSTLAGGVLGVELFF
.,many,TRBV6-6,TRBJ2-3,TGTGCCAGCAGTTACTGGGGCCAACGTGGAGATACGCAGTATTTT,CASSYWGQRGDTQYF
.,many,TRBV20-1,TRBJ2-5,TGCAGTGCTCCCCCCGGGGCTTCCCAAGAGACCCAGTACTTC,CSAPPGASQETQYF
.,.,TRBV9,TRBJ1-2,TGTGCAAGCAGCGTAGGAAAGGGCCTTTCTAACTATGGCTACACCTTC,CASSVGKGLSNYGYTF
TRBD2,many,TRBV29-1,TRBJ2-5,TGCAGCGTTGATATTAGCGGGGGGACCCAGTACTTC,CSVDISGGTQYF
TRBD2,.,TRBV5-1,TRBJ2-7,TGCGCCAGCAGCCAGGGACTAGCTACCTACTACGAGCAGTACTTC,CASSQGLATYYEQYF
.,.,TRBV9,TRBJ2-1,TGTGCCAGCAGCGTAAATAGGGGAACGGATGAGCAGTTCTTC,CASSVNRGTDEQFF
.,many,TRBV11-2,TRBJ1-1,TGTGCCAGCAGCTTATTCCCTCGGGGGGTGGGGGCTGAAGCTTTCTTT,CASSLFPRGVGAEAFF
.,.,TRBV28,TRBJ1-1,TGTGCCAGCACCTTTCGGTACCTATGGTCCAACACTGAAGCTTTCTTT,CASTFRYLWSNTEAFF
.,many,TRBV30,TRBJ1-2,TGTGCCTGGACGCATTTCGGGGGGGCAGGCTATGGCTACACCTTC,CAWTHFGGAGYGYTF
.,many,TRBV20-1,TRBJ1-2,TGCAGTGCTAGAGGGACACATCTTAGGGACTATGGCTACACCTTC,CSARGTHLRDYGYTF
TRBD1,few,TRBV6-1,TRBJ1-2,TGTGCCAGCAAACAGGGGGTGGGTGGCTACACCTTC,CASKQGVGGYTF
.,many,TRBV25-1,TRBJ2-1,TGTGCCAGCAGAGGACTGGGGAATGAGCAGTTCTTC,CASRGLGNEQFF
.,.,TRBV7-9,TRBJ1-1,TGTGCCAGCAGCCCCCGACAGGTAAAGGCTGAAGCTTTCTTT,CASSPRQVKAEAFF
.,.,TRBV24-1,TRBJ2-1,TGTGCCACCAGTGATTTAGGGCGCCAGGGTTGGTTAATGGGTGATCAGTTCTTC,CATSDLGRQGWLMGDQFF
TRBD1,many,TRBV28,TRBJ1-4,TGTGCCAGCAGTTGGACAGGGTTTAATGAAAAACTGTTTTTT,CASSWTGFNEKLFF
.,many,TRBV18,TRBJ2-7,TGTGCCAGCTCCCGAAGCCCAGACGACGAGCAGTACTTC,CASSRSPDDEQYF
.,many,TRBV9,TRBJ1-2,TGTGCCAGCAGCGTTCGGTCTAACTATGGCTACACCTTC,CASSVRSNYGYTF
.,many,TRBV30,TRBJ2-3,TGTGCCTGCACGGCAGGTGATACGCAGTATTTT,CACTAGDTQYF
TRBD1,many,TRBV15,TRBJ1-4,TGTGCCACCAGCAGAGCAAGGGGGCATAATGAAAAACTGTTTTTT,CATSRARGHNEKLFF
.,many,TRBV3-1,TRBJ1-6,TGTGCCAGCAGCCAAGATCCCTGGTCACCCCTCCACTTT,CASSQDPWSPLHF
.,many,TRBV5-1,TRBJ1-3,TGCGCCAGCAGCTTGGGAAGCTCTGGAAACACCATATATTTT,CASSLGSSGNTIYF
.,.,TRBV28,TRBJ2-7,TGTGCCAGCATTTCAGGTGGTAGCGGACCCTACGAGCAGTACTTC,CASISGGSGPYEQYF
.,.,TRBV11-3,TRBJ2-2,TGTGCCAGCAGCTCGAGCAGGGTTGGAACCGGGGAGCTGTTTTTT,CASSSSRVGTGELFF
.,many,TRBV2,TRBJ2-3,TGTGCCAGCAGCGTAATTTCCCTGGGTATCACAGATACGCAGTATTTT,CASSVISLGITDTQYF
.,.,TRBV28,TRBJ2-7,TGTGCCAGCAGTTTTCGGAGGGCAAGGGGGTGGGGTTTATCCTACGAGCAGTACTTC,CASSFRRARGWGLSYEQYF
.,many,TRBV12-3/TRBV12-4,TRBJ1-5,TGTGCCAGCAGTTTACCCGGGTATCAGCCCCAGCATTTT,CASSLPGYQPQHF
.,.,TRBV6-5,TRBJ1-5,TGTGCCAGCAGTTACACAACCGTGGGGAATCCCCAGCATTTT,CASSYTTVGNPQHF